A selection of T cell receptor beta chains follows, all from one sample in a study of cytomegalovirus exposure and HLA in healthy donors. Only in-frame clones appear in the TCRdb table, and some are missing; sequencing was by immunoSEQ multiplex PCR. The sample has under 200,000 clones; about three quarters are singletons. Material: PBMCs. These receptors came from a woman in her 30s in good health and CMV-seronegative. Both conserved end residues are part of each CDR3. A D gene is named only where the DNA matches it firmly. Only some rows state a clone size, as once, few, many or a class for expanded clones.

j_call | d_call | v_call | clone_size | cdr3_aa | cdr3_nt
TRBJ1-2 | TRBD1 | TRBV4-1 | . | CASSPGQVYGYTF | TGCGCCAGCAGCCCGGGACAGGTCTATGGCTACACCTTC
TRBJ1-1 | TRBD1 | TRBV11-2 | few | CASSLGTGNSFF | TGTGCCAGCAGCTTAGGGACAGGGAACAGTTTCTTT
TRBJ1-1 | . | TRBV6-1 | . | CASTPRQFRAFF | TGTGCCAGCACCCCACGACAGTTCCGGGCTTTCTTT
TRBJ1-5 | TRBD1 | TRBV16 | . | CASSPHGGTGGGQPQHF | TGTGCCAGCAGCCCCCACGGGGGGACAGGGGGAGGGCAGCCCCAGCATTTT
TRBJ1-6 | . | TRBV27 | . | CASRSHGGIHF | TGTGCCAGCAGGTCGCACGGGGGAATCCACTTT
TRBJ1-2 | . | TRBV5-1 | . | CASSSGSTYGYTF | TGCGCCAGCAGCTCCGGGTCGACTTATGGCTACACCTTC
TRBJ2-7 | . | TRBV5-1 | . | CASSLAIGGPYEQYF | TGCGCCAGCAGCTTGGCCATTGGGGGCCCCTACGAGCAGTACTTC
TRBJ1-5 | . | TRBV27 | . | CASRAGNQPQHF | TGTGCCAGCAGAGCGGGAAATCAGCCCCAGCATTTT
TRBJ2-4 | . | TRBV12-5 | once | CASGYGAAKNIQYF | TGTGCTAGTGGTTATGGGGCCGCTAAAAACATTCAGTACTTC
TRBJ1-2 | TRBD1 | TRBV19 | . | CASYRGPGGYTF | TGTGCCAGTTATAGGGGGCCTGGAGGCTACACCTTC
TRBJ2-5 | . | TRBV6-6 | . | CASTQEVPVLPQYF | TGTGCCAGCACCCAGGAGGTGCCCGTTTTGCCGCAGTACTTC
TRBJ2-7 | . | TRBV27 | . | CASSLSGVRGTLAYEQYF | TGTGCCAGCAGTTTATCGGGGGTCCGGGGGACCTTGGCCTACGAGCAGTACTTC
TRBJ1-3 | TRBD1 | TRBV5-6 | few | CASSSDRVGGNTIYF | TGTGCCAGCAGCTCCGACAGGGTTGGTGGAAACACCATATATTTT
TRBJ2-3 | TRBD2 | TRBV9 | . | CASGGIAGSTDTQYF | TGTGCCAGCGGAGGGATAGCGGGGAGCACAGATACGCAGTATTTT
TRBJ2-7 | . | TRBV7-6 | . | CASSLRGYEQYF | TGTGCCAGCAGCTTAAGGGGTTACGAGCAGTACTTC
TRBJ2-1 | . | TRBV5-5 | . | CASSPLGDNEQFF | TGTGCCAGCAGCCCTCTCGGGGATAATGAGCAGTTCTTC
TRBJ1-1 | . | TRBV5-5 | few | CASSLVGRAKDEAFF | TGTGCCAGCAGCTTGGTAGGCAGGGCGAAGGATGAAGCTTTCTTT